This T cell receptor (beta chain) emerged from a study of T cells after yellow fever vaccination. The CDR3 sequence is 17 residues long. V lost 0 bases, J lost 6 bases, and 20 bases lay in between. CDR1 MNHEY and CDR2 SVGAGI come from the germline V gene. TCRdb re-called the 5' RACE reads through MiXCR, storing one row per CDR3 protein. Of 120,000 or so distinct CDR3 sequences listed, nearly 15% are singletons. V and J are TRBV6-5 and TRBJ2-5, with D possibly called TRBD1 or TRBD2 (5 bases each). The sequence derives from a young man who received the YFV17D yellow fever vaccine. The source was CD8+ T cells sorted from PBMCs, collected 5 days after the yellow fever booster vaccination. CDR3 loop: CASSYSGITGSRKTQYF. The CDR3 DNA follows: TGTGCCAGCAGTTACTCCGGGATAACAGGATCAAGAAAGACCCAGTACTTC.